The 22 T cell receptor beta chains below were found in one sample sequenced in a study of blood T cell repertoires in COVID-19. Libraries were prepared by immunoSEQ multiplex PCR; TCRdb keeps only in-frame clonotypes and omits some of them. The data hold 150,000 or so clones, with around 80% observed a single time. Sequenced sample: peripheral blood. These receptors all stem from a woman in her 70s with acute or convalescent COVID-19.

This chain joins TRBV18 and TRBJ1-2, with 8 nucleotides matching TRBD1. Trimming cost V 6 bases and J 4 bases; bases outside gene matches: 7. The CDR3 length is 14 residues. Germline V gene data show CDR1 as KGHSH and CDR2 as LQKENI. The CDR3 DNA sequence: TGTGCCAGCTCTCCCGACAGGGGCTCCTATGGCTACACCTTC. Translated: CASSPDRGSYGYTF.

This rearrangement joins TRBV28 to TRBJ1-5; possibly TRBD1 for D (5 bases). CDR1 is MDHEN and CDR2 is SYDVKM in the germline V gene. The V and J ends lost 2 bases and 4 bases respectively, with 6 bases between them. The CDR3 is 13 residues long. CDR3 nucleotide sequence: TGTGCCAGCAGTTTACCAGGGAATCAGCCCCAGCATTTT. This encodes CASSLPGNQPQHF. Based on the CDR3 plus reference TRBV28 and TRBJ1-5, the full variable domain is DVKVTQSSRYLVKRTGEKVFLECVQDMDHENMFWYRQDPGLGLRLIYFSYDVKMKEKGDIPEGYSVSREKKERFSLILESASTNQTSMYLCASSLPGNQPQHFGDGTRLSIL.

This clone has more than one count but fewer than ten. The rearrangement links TRBV6-2 or TRBV6-3 to TRBJ2-1; D is uncertain. This CDR3 spans 18 amino acids. Between the trimmed V and J ends, which lost 0 bases and 5 bases, there was a span of 20 bases. The V gene's germline CDR1 is MNHEY and CDR2 SVGEGT. CDR3 residues: CASSYSRLQSHRDNEQFF. CDR3 bases: TGTGCCAGCAGTTACTCGAGGTTGCAATCCCATCGGGACAATGAGCAGTTCTTC.

This CDR3 reads CASSGGGGKETQYF. CDR3 DNA sequence: TGTGCCAGCAGCGGTGGCGGGGGGAAAGAGACCCAGTACTTC. The V and J genes are TRBV9 and TRBJ2-5, with 8 bases that match TRBD2. Germline CDR1 and CDR2: SGDLS and YYNGEE. The CDR3 is 14 amino acids. Unmatched junction bases numbered 4, after V lost 3 bases and J lost 3 bases.

This clone has just a few counts. The rearrangement joins TRBV7-6 to TRBJ1-3, with a weak D call TRBD1 (5 bases). Germline V lookup: CDR1 SGHVS, CDR2 FNYEAQ. There are 18 residues in the CDR3. V gave up 4 bases and J gave up 0 bases, with 19 bases separating them. The CDR3: CASSSPTGGDASGNTIYF. The CDR3 nucleotides read TGTGCCAGCAGCTCACCAACAGGAGGGGACGCCTCTGGAAACACCATATATTTT.

In DNA form, the CDR3 reads TGTGCCAGCAGTACAGGGGGCCAGCCCCAGCATTTT. This sequence encodes CASSTGGQPQHF. The rearrangement uses TRBV6-2 or TRBV6-3 and TRBJ1-5, with 9 bases matching TRBD1. The CDR3 is 12 residues long. The J segment lost 7 bases and the V segment lost 5 bases, leaving 0 bases of the junction unmatched. Per germline, CDR1 MNHEY and CDR2 SVGEGT.

This clone appeared a few times. The rearrangement joins TRBV7-2 to TRBJ1-4; maybe TRBD1 (5 bases). The CDR3 has 13 amino acids. CDR1 and CDR2 (germline): SGHTA, FQGNSA. Between the trimmed V and J ends, which lost 5 bases and 8 bases, there was a span of 12 bases. CDR3: CASSNRQTEKLFF. CDR3 DNA: TGTGCCAGCAGCAACAGACAGACCGAAAAACTGTTTTTT.

In this sample, this clone turned up a few times. The V call is TRBV20-1, the J call TRBJ1-2, with TRBD1 identical over 10 bases. This CDR3 has 13 amino acids. The J segment lost 6 bases and the V segment lost 3 bases, leaving 4 bases of the junction unmatched. CDR1 is DFQATT, CDR2 SNEGSKA, per germline (reference sequence). The CDR3 is CSASPTGGHGYTF. The CDR3 DNA sequence: TGCAGTGCTAGTCCGACAGGGGGCCATGGCTACACCTTC.

A few counts support this clone. The rearrangement uses TRBV28 and TRBJ1-2; D might be TRBD1 (6 bases). Per germline, CDR1 MDHEN and CDR2 SYDVKM. V was trimmed by 1 base and J by 7 bases, leaving 13 bases between them. The CDR3 contains 14 residues. In DNA form, the CDR3 reads TGTGCCAGCAGTTTATCCGGCTCAGGGGTTGGCTACACCTTC. Protein: CASSLSGSGVGYTF.

This rearrangement joins TRBV2 to TRBJ2-1, with TRBD1 matching over 7 bases. The CDR3 has 16 amino acids. V gave up 6 bases and J gave up 0 bases; unmatched junction bases: 8. Germline CDR1 is SNHLY and CDR2 is FYNNEI. The CDR3: CASRGPGTASYNEQFF. The CDR3 DNA reads as TGTGCCAGCAGGGGCCCCGGGACAGCCTCCTACAATGAGCAGTTCTTC. The full variable domain, completed using reference TRBV2 and TRBJ2-1, is EPEVTQTPSHQVTQMGQEVILRCVPISNHLYFYWYRQILGQKVEFLVSFYNNEISEKSEIFDDQFSVERPDGSNFTLKIRSTKLEDSAMYFCASRGPGTASYNEQFFGPGTRLTVL.

V usage is TRBV9 and J usage is TRBJ1-1, with 7 bases that match TRBD1. The CDR3 runs to 14 residues. The V and J ends lost 4 bases and 1 base, in that order; junction bases with no gene match: 4. Looked up from germline, CDR1 is SGDLS and CDR2 is YYNGEE. CDR3 in amino acids: CASSPWTGNTEAFF. The DNA of the CDR3 is TGTGCCAGCAGCCCCTGGACAGGGAACACTGAAGCTTTCTTT.

This chain connects TRBV12-3 or TRBV12-4 to TRBJ2-7; possibly TRBD2 for D (5 bases). The CDR3 sequence is 13 residues long. Trimming left V 3 bases short and J 4 bases short, with 10 bases between. DNA for the CDR3: TGTGCCAGCAGTTTCGCATCGGGGTACGAGCAGTACTTC. It is translated as CASSFASGYEQYF.

The chain links TRBV6-6 to TRBJ2-7, with 8 bases aligning to TRBD2. The CDR3 extends over 16 amino acids. Germline lookup yields CDR1 MNHNY and CDR2 SVGAGI (reference sequence). The V segment lost 7 bases and the J segment 5 bases; nucleotides outside the gene matches: 16. For the CDR3, the DNA is TGTGCCAGCACCCCTTCCTCCTCTCGGACTAGCAACGAGCAGTACTTC. Its translation is CASTPSSSRTSNEQYF.

The chain couples TRBV4-1 to TRBJ2-5; possible D gene TRBD2, 6 bases. There are 16 residues in the CDR3. Germline V CDR1 and CDR2: MGHRA, YSYEKL. V was pared by 3 bases and J by 5 bases, with 19 bases between. The CDR3 DNA follows: TGCGCCAGCAGCCAGGACTCTAGCGCCAGCCGCGAGACCCAGTACTTC. As protein: CASSQDSSASRETQYF.

The DNA for the CDR3 is TGTGCCAGCAGTGAGGCAAGGGAGATGTCGTTGGATACGCAGTATTTT. Translated: CASSEAREMSLDTQYF. The rearrangement joins TRBV2 to TRBJ2-3; TRBD2 might be the D (5 bases). The CDR3 totals 16 residues. Per germline, CDR1 SNHLY and CDR2 FYNNEI. The V end lost 3 bases, the J end lost 6 bases, and 19 bases lay between the germline ends.

This rearrangement joins TRBV7-2 to TRBJ1-3; no reliable D call. CDR1 and CDR2 from the germline V gene are SGHTA and FQGNSA. The length of the CDR3 is 15 residues. Trimming took off 2 bases at V and 7 bases at J, with 15 bases between the two ends. The DNA for the CDR3 is TGTGCCAGCAGCTTACGCGGGCGTGACCGTAACACCATATATTTT. Protein sequence: CASSLRGRDRNTIYF.

The chain recombines TRBV4-1 with TRBJ2-5; 8 bases are shared with TRBD2. The junction had 1 base not matched to a gene; V was cut back by 4 bases and J by 3 bases. CDR3 size: 13 residues. Germline V CDR1 and CDR2: MGHRA, YSYEKL. The CDR3 reads CASSPAGEETQYF. The CDR3 DNA sequence: TGCGCCAGCAGCCCAGCGGGGGAAGAGACCCAGTACTTC.

DNA for the CDR3: TGCGCCAGCAGCTTGGGACCGGGACAGGGGGACACCGGGGAGCTGTTTTTT. This translates into CASSLGPGQGDTGELFF. The chain carries TRBV5-1 and TRBJ2-2, with 11 bases fitting TRBD1. The CDR3 loop spans 17 amino acids. V lost 0 bases, J lost 3 bases, and 4 bases stayed unmatched. Per germline, CDR1 SGHRS and CDR2 YFSETQ.

This chain joins TRBV9 and TRBJ1-2; D is possibly TRBD1 (5 bases). The CDR3 loop spans 13 amino acids. The V gene lost 4 bases and the J gene lost 2 bases, with 9 bases spanning the gap. Germline assignment: CDR1 SGDLS and CDR2 YYNGEE. The CDR3 loop reads CASSFQGNYGYTF. The CDR3 nucleotides read TGTGCCAGCAGCTTCCAGGGAAACTATGGCTACACCTTC.

The sample holds one count of this clone. The chain has TRBV5-4 and TRBJ1-3; D remains ambiguous. Germline assignment: CDR1 SGHNT and CDR2 YYREEE (reference sequence). This CDR3 contains 15 residues. V lost 0 bases and J lost 2, with 9 bases in between. CDR3 residues: CASSLAGQAGNTIYF. The CDR3 nucleotides are TGTGCCAGCAGCTTGGCCGGCCAGGCTGGAAACACCATATATTTT. Full variable domain (rest looked up from reference TRBV5-4 and TRBJ1-3): ETGVTQSPTHLIKTRGQQVTLRCSSQSGHNTVSWYQQALGQGPQFIFQYYREEENGRGNFPPRFSGLQFPNYSSELNVNALELDDSALYLCASSLAGQAGNTIYFGEGSWLTVV.

The V gene is TRBV2, the J gene TRBJ1-1; no clear D gene. Germline V gene lookup returns CDR1 SNHLY and CDR2 FYNNEI. V lost 6 bases and J lost 0, with 11 bases in between. CDR3 size: 14 residues. The DNA for the CDR3 is TGTGCCAGCAGGCGGGAATTTATGAACACTGAAGCTTTCTTT. Translation gives CASRREFMNTEAFF.

The chain is built from TRBV19 and TRBJ1-5; D not resolved. The CDR3 is 14 residues long. Germline CDR1 and CDR2: LNHDA and SQIVND (reference sequence). The V gene lost 6 bases and the J gene lost 5 bases, with 14 bases spanning the gap. Written as DNA, the CDR3 is TGTGCCAGTAGCGCTGATGAGGCGTATCAGCCCCAGCATTTT. Translated: CASSADEAYQPQHF.